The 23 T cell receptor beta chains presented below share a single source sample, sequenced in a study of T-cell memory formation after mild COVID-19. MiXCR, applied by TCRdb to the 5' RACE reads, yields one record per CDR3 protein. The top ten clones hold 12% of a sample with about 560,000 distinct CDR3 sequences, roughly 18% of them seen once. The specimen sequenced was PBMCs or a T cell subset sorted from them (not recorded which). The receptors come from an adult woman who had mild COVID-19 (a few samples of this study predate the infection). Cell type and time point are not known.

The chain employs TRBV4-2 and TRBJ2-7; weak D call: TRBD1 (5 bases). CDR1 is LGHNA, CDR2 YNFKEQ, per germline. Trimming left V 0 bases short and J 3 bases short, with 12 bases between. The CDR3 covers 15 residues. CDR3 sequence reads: CASSQEARVFYEQYF. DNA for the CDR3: TGTGCCAGCAGCCAAGAGGCCAGGGTATTCTACGAGCAGTACTTC.

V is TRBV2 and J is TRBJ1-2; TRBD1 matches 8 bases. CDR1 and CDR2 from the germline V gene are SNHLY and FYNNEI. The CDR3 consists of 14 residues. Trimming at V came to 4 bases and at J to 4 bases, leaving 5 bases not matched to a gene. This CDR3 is CASSGGQGGYGYTF. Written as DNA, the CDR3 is TGTGCCAGCAGTGGTGGACAGGGAGGCTATGGCTACACCTTC.

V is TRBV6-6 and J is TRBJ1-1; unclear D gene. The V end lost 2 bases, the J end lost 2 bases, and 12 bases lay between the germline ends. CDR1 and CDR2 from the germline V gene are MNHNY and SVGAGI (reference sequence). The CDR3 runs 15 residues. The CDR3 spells CASSYGRLPNTEAFF. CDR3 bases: TGTGCCAGCAGTTACGGGCGACTGCCTAACACTGAAGCTTTCTTT.

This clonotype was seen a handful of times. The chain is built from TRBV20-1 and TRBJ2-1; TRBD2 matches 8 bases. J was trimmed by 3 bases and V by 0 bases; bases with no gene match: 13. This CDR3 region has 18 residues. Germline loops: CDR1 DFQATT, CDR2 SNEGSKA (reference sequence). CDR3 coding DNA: TGCAGTGCTAGAGAAACTGGCCTAGCGGGTGGGGACTACAATGAGCAGTTCTTC. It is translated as CSARETGLAGGDYNEQFF.

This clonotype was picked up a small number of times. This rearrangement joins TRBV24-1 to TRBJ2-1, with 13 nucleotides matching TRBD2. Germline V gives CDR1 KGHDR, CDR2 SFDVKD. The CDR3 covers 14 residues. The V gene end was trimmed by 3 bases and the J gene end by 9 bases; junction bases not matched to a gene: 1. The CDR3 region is CATSDRLAGGEQFF. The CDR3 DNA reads TGTGCCACCAGTGATAGACTAGCGGGAGGTGAGCAGTTCTTC.

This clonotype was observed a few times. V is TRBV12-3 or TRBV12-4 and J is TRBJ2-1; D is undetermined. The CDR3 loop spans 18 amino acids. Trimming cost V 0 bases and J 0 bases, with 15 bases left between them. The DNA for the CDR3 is TGTGCCAGCAGTTTAGCGCCCCTACGGATGGGCTCCTACAATGAGCAGTTCTTC. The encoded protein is CASSLAPLRMGSYNEQFF.

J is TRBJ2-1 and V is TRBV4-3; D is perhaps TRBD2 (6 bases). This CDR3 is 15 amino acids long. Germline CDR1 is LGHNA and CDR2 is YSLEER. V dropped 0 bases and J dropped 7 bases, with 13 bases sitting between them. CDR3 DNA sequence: TGCGCCAGCAGCCAAGATTTTCGTCTAGCGAATGAGCAGTTCTTC. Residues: CASSQDFRLANEQFF.

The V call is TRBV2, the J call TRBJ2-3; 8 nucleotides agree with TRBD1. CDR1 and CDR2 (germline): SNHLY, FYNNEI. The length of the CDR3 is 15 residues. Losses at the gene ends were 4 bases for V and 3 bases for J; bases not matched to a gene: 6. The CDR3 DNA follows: TGTGCCAGCAGTGCCAGGGGGCTGGATACAGATACGCAGTATTTT. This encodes CASSARGLDTDTQYF.

CDR3 sequence: CAISGTPGTGKNIQYF. The DNA of the CDR3 is TGTGCCATCAGTGGTACGCCCGGGACAGGGAAAAACATTCAGTACTTC. The chain couples TRBV10-3 to TRBJ2-4; 9 bases map to TRBD1. This CDR3 region has 16 residues. Germline CDR1 and CDR2: ENHRY and SYGVKD. V trimming: 4 bases; J trimming: 4 bases; junction bases outside the gene matches: 8.

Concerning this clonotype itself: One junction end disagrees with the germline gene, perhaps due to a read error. CDR3 sequence (DNA): TGTGCCAGCAGTTCCGGACTAGCGTATTCTTTC. Translating it yields CASSSGLAYSF. The chain has TRBV27 and TRBJ2-7; TRBD2 agrees at 9 bases. Germline CDR1 and CDR2: MNHEY and SMNVEV (reference sequence). This CDR3 has 11 amino acids.

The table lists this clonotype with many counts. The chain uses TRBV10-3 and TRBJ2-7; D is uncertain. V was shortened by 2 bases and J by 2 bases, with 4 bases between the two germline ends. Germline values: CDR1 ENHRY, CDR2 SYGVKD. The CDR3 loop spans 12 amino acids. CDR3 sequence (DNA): TGTGCCATCAGTGAGCGACCCTACGAGCAGTACTTC. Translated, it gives CAISERPYEQYF.

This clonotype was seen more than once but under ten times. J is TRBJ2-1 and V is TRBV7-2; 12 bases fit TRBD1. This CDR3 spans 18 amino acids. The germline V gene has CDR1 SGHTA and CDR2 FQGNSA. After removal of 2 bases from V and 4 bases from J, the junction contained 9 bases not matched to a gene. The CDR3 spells CASSLTGQGAQLYNEQFF. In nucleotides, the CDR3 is TGTGCCAGCAGCTTAACGGGACAGGGGGCTCAACTTTACAATGAGCAGTTCTTC.

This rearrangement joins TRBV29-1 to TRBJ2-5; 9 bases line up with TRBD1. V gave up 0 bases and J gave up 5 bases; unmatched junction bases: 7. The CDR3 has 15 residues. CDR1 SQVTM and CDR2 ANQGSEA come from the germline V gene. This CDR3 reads CSVEDHDRGGETQYF. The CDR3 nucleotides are TGCAGCGTTGAAGATCACGACAGGGGGGGGGAGACCCAGTACTTC.

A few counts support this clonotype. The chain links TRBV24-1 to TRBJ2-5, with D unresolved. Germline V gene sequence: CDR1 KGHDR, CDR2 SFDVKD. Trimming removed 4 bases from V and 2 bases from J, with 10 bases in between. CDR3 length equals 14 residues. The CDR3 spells CATSDTDNQETQYF. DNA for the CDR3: TGTGCCACCAGTGACACAGATAATCAAGAGACCCAGTACTTC.

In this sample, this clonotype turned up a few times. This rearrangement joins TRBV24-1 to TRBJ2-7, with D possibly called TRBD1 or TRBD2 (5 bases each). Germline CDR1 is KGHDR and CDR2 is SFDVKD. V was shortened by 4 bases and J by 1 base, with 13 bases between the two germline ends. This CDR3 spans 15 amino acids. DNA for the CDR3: TGTGCCACCAGTGAGTCCGGGACGGCGTCCTACGAGCAGTACTTC. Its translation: CATSESGTASYEQYF.

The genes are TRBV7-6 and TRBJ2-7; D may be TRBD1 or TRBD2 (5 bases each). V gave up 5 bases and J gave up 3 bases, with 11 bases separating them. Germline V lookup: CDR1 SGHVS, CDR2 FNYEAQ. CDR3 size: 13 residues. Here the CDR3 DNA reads TGTGCCAGCAGCGAAGAGGGGTTCTACGAGCAGTACTTC. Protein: CASSEEGFYEQYF.

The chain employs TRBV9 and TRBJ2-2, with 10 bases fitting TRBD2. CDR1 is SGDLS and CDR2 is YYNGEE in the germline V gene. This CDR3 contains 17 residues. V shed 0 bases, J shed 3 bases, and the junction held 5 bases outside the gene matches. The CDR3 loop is CASSVASLAGDTGELFF. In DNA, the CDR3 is TGTGCCAGCAGCGTAGCCTCTCTAGCGGGGGACACCGGGGAGCTGTTTTTT.

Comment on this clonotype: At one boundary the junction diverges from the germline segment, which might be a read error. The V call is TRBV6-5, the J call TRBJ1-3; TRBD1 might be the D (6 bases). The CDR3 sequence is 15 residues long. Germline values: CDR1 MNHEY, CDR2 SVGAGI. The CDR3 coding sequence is TGTGCCATCAGTGCTTGGACAGACTCTGGAAACACCATATATTTT. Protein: CAISAWTDSGNTIYF.

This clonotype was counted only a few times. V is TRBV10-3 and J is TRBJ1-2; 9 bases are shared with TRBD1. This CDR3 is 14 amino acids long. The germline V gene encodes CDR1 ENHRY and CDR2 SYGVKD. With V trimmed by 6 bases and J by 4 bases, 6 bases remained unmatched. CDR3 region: CAISLGQGAYGYTF. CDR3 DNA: TGTGCCATCAGCTTGGGACAGGGAGCCTATGGCTACACCTTC.

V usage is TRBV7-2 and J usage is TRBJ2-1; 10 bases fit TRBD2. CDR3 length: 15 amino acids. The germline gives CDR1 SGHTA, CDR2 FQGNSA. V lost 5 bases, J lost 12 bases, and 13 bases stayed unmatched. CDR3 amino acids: CASSPRLAGQAPQFF. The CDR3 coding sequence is TGTGCCAGCAGCCCGCGACTAGCGGGTCAGGCTCCGCAGTTCTTC.

CDR3 amino acids: CSVDLASGGYEQYF. The CDR3 coding sequence is TGCAGCGTTGATTTGGCTAGCGGAGGCTACGAGCAGTACTTC. This chain connects TRBV29-1 to TRBJ2-7, with TRBD2 matching over 7 bases. Germline V CDR1 and CDR2: SQVTM, ANQGSEA. There are 14 residues in the CDR3. V dropped 3 bases and J dropped 3; count of bases not matched to a gene: 8.

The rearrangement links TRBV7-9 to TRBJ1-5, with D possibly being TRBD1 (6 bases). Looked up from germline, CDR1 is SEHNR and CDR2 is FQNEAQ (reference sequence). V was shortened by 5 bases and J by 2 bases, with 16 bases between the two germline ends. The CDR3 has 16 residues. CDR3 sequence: CASSTHLTGGNQPQHF. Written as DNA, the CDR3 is TGTGCCAGCAGCACCCATCTGACAGGCGGCAATCAGCCCCAGCATTTT.

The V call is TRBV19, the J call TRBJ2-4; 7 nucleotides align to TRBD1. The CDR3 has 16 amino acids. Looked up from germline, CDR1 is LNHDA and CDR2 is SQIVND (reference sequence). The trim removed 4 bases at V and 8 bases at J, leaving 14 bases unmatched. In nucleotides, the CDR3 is TGTGCCAGTAGTAGCCCCGGGACAGCAGGTTGGGACATTCAGTACTTC. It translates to CASSSPGTAGWDIQYF.